This T cell receptor beta chain stems from a study of blood T cell repertoires in COVID-19 (TCRdb year 2020). For context, the study as a whole: The collaborator samples originated in the United States, Italy and Spain and spanned the acute and convalescent phases of COVID-19. The dataset comprised deeply sampled blood TCRbeta repertoires from subjects exposed to, actively infected with, or recovered from COVID-19. Where available, HLA class I and class II types were taken from metadata supplied by the sample provider and were not determined by assay-based typing. A de-identified subject ID, COVID-19 status, age in years and sex were almost always included in the sample metadata. The material from the prospective study consisted of cDNA or gDNA derived from T cells, B-cell-depleted T cells, or PBMCs. A freely available public database, intended as a resource for researchers studying the immune response to SARS-CoV-2, is where the repertoires were released. Samples were obtained from the ongoing ImmuneRACE study (first 160 participants) and from some 1,200 subjects provided by 6 global collaborators. Broad study findings and their caveats: The amount of clinical and demographic metadata varied by source and participant and was provided uncurated.

The collaborating institutions used their own protocols to collect whole blood in K2EDTA tubes. For TCRbeta analysis, collaborators shipped samples in one of three forms: frozen whole blood, isolated PBMCs, or DNA extracted from either of those sample types. As for this clone: Its antigen target is currently unknown. No much larger clonotype is one base removed from it; base qualities were not supplied.

TCRbeta CDR3 regions were amplified from genomic DNA by means of the immunoSEQ Assay, a bias-controlled multiplex PCR. The study's own analysis went as follows. The number of nucleated cells in each sample was estimated by amplification of reference gene primers within the assay. To quantify the absolute abundance of each unique TCRbeta CDR3 rearrangement, sequence reads were collapsed and filtered. Productive Simpson clonality was computed per sample as the square root of Simpson's diversity index over productive rearrangements. The immuneACCESS repertoire file appears here via TCRdb, limited to in-frame rearrangements. These files lack a portion of the clones; in checked studies, under half of the deficit traces to unresolved V genes, and the cause of the others is not known. Clonal size and the V and J genes are those of that table, whereas D and trimming came from the DNA. The sample table holds about 160,000 clones, of which about 93% were seen once. Roughly 4.8% of the sample goes to the ten largest clones.

The V end gives up 5 bases and the J end 8 bases, leaving 8 bases in the junction not matched to a gene. Measured from the cysteine to the phenylalanine, the CDR3 is 14 residues long. The read is trimmed to its CDR3 DNA, 42 bases read in frame from base 1. CDR1 is given as MNHEY and CDR2 as SVGAGI, both from the germline V gene. The TCR comes from a woman aged 45-59 years with acute or convalescent COVID-19. Sequenced material: peripheral blood. Here the chain combines TRBV6-5 and TRBJ2-2, with TRBD1 matching 7 junction bases. The DNA sequence is as follows: TGTGCCAGCAGTACCCACAGGGGTTCGGGGGAGCTGTTTTTT. Its protein is CASSTHRGSGELFF.